This T cell receptor beta chain comes out of a study of blood T cells in healthy people across ages. Points on this clonotype: Its cognate antigen is unknown.

Together with a sample-barcoded 5' primer, a J-beta primer mix was included in a second PCR lasting about 7 to 11 cycles. Each of the samples gave a minimum of 3 million paired-end reads that contained CDR3. Each CDR3 protein gets one entry after TCRdb re-called the 5' RACE reads with MiXCR. Here the sample spans 550,000 to 750,000 distinct CDR3 sequences, under 25% being singletons. CDR1 is LGHDT and CDR2 is YNNKEL in the germline V gene (reference sequence). The CDR3 spans 15 residues. Trimming cost V 0 bases and J 7 bases, with 12 bases left between them. Every donor gave approximately 10 milliliters of peripheral blood. Study-level points and caveats: Leaving the PBMCs unsorted stopped any conclusive comparison of naive versus antigen-experienced cells. TCR beta diversity was tightly associated with the proportion of naive T cells.

The chain has TRBV3-1 and TRBJ1-4; D gene unclear. The TCR sequence derives from a man aged 70-80 years in good health. The source material was blood. The CDR3 DNA reads TGTGCCAGCAGCCAAGAGACGGCCGGCGGTGAAAAACTGTTTTTT. It specifies CASSQETAGGEKLFF. The whole variable domain, filled in from reference TRBV3-1 and TRBJ1-4, reads DTAVSQTPKYLVTQMGNDKSIKCEQNLGHDTMYWYKQDSKKFLKIMFSYNNKELIINETVPNRFSPKSPDKAHLNLHINSLELGDSAVYFCASSQETAGGEKLFFGSGTQLSVL.